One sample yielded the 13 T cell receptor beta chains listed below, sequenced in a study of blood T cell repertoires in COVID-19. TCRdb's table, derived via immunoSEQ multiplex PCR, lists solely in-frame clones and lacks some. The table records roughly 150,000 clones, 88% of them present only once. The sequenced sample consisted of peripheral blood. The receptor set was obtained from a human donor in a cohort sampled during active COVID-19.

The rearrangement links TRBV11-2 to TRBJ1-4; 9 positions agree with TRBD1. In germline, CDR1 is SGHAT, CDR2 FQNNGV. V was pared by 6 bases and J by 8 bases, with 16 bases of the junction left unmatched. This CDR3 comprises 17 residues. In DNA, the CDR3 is TGTGCCAGCAGTCCCGGGACAGGGTGGTCTGGATACGAAAAACTGTTTTTT. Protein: CASSPGTGWSGYEKLFF.

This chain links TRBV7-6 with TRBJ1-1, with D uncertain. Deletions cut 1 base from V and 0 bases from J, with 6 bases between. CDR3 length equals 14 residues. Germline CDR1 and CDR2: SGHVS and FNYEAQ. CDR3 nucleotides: TGTGCCAGCAGCTTAGGTTCGGTGAACACTGAAGCTTTCTTT. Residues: CASSLGSVNTEAFF.

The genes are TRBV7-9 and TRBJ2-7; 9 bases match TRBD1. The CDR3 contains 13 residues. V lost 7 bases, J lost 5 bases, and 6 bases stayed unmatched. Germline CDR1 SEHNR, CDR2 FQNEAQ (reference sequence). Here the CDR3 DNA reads TGTGCCAGCATCCGGGACAGGGACCACGAGCAGTACTTC. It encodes CASIRDRDHEQYF.

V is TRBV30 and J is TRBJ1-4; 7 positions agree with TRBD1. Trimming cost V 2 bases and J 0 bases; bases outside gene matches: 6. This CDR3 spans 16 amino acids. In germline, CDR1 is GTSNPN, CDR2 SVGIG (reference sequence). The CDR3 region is CAWSRGQTPTNEKLFF. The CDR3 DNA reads TGTGCCTGGAGTAGGGGACAGACTCCAACTAATGAAAAACTGTTTTTT.

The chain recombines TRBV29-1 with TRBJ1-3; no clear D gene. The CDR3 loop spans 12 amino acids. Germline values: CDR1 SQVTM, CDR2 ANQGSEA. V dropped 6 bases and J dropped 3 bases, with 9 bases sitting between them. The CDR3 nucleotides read TGCAGCGTATTTCTGAGTGGAAACACCATATATTTT. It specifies CSVFLSGNTIYF.

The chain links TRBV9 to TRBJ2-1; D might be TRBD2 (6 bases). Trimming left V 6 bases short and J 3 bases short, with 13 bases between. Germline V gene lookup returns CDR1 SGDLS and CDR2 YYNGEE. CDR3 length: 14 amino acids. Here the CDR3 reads CASTESGVYNEQFF. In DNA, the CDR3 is TGTGCCAGCACCGAATCGGGGGTCTACAATGAGCAGTTCTTC.

The CDR3 spells CASSYAAGSVEQYF. CDR3 DNA sequence: TGTGCCAGCAGTTATGCCGCGGGGTCGGTGGAGCAGTACTTC. The V gene is TRBV6-5, the J gene TRBJ2-7, with D possibly matching TRBD2 (6 bases). This CDR3 spans 14 amino acids. Trimming pared 3 bases from V and 7 bases from J, leaving 16 bases between. CDR1 is MNHEY, CDR2 SVGAGI, per germline.

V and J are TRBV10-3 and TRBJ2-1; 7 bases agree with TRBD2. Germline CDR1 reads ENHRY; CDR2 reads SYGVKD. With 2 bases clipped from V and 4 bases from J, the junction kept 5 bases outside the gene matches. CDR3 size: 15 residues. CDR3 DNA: TGTGCCATCAGTGAGGAAGGCGGGGGATACAATGAGCAGTTCTTC. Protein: CAISEEGGGYNEQFF.

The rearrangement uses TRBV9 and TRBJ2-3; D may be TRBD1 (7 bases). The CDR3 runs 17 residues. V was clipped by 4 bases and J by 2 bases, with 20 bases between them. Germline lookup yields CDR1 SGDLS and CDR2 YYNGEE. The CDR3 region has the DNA TGTGCCAGCAGCACCCAGGGGGGCGCCACTAACACAGATACGCAGTATTTT. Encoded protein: CASSTQGGATNTDTQYF.

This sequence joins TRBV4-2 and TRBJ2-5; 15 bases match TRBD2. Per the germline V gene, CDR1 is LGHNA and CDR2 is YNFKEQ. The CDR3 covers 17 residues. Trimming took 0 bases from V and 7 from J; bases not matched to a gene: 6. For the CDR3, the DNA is TGTGCCAGCAGCCAAGAATGGACTAGCGGGGGGGCGGGGACCCAGTACTTC. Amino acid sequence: CASSQEWTSGGAGTQYF.

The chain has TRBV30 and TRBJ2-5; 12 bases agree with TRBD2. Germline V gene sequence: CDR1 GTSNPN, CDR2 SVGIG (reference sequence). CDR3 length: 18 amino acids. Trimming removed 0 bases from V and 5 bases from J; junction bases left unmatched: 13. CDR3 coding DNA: TGTGCCTGGAGTGTATTTACTAGCGGGGGGCCCCGGGGGGAGACCCAGTACTTC. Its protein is CAWSVFTSGGPRGETQYF.

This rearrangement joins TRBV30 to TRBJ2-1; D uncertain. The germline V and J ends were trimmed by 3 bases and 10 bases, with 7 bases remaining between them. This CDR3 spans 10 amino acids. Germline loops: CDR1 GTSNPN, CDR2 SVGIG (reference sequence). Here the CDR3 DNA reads TGTGCCTGGAGAAGACTCGAGCAGTTCTTC. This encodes CAWRRLEQFF.

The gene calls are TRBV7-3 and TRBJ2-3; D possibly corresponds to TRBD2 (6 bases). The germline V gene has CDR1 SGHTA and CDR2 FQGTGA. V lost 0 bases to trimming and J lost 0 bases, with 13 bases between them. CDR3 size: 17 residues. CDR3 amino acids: CASSLTVRGSSTDTQYF. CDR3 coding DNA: TGTGCCAGCAGCTTAACAGTTCGGGGGTCTAGCACAGATACGCAGTATTTT.